This TCR beta chain was retrieved from a study of CD8 T cells in ankylosing spondylitis. Whole-study findings and limits: A motif in TCR beta, a set of about 8 highly homologous variants, appeared characteristic of ankylosing spondylitis blood.

TCRdb reanalysed the 5' RACE reads using MiXCR and keeps one entry per CDR3 protein. Counted here are 750,000 to 850,000 distinct CDR3 sequences, 10% to 15% occurring once; the ten biggest clones make up more than 0.5%. V shed 5 bases and J shed 1 base, with 15 bases lying between them. Germline V CDR1 and CDR2: SGHNT, YENEEA. CDR3 length equals 16 residues. Comments on this clonotype: Its antigen remains unknown.

The sequence derives from a male donor with ankylosing spondylitis. Sequencing input: blood, either unsorted or a sorted T cell fraction (not recorded which). J is TRBJ2-1 and V is TRBV11-3; the D gene could be TRBD1 or TRBD2 (5 bases each). CDR3 protein: CASSLSYGASYNEQFF. The CDR3 nucleotides read TGTGCCAGCAGCCTAAGTTACGGGGCTTCCTACAATGAGCAGTTCTTC.